This is a list of T cell receptor beta chains from one sample in a study of blood T cell repertoires in COVID-19. TCRdb's copy holds only in-frame clones and misses some; the assay was immunoSEQ multiplex PCR. The top ten clones hold 2.5% to 3.5% of a sample with some 400,000 clones, 70% to 90% of them seen once. The sample was peripheral blood. The receptors shown here come from a human donor in a cohort sampled during active COVID-19. Both conserved end residues are part of each CDR3. D genes are given only for firm matches. Expanded clones are given a class, and other clones once, few, many or no size at all.

j_gene,v_gene,abundance,d_gene,CDR3nt,CDR3aa
TRBJ2-2,TRBV19,NA,TRBD1,TGTGCCAGTAGCCAGGACAGGGGAGGGGCCAGGGAGCTGTTTTTT,CASSQDRGGARELFF
TRBJ1-3,TRBV30,once,NA,TGTGCCTGGAGGGCGGGGTGGGGAAACACCATATATTTT,CAWRAGWGNTIYF
TRBJ2-5,TRBV4-1,NA,TRBD2,TGCGCCAGCAGCCACTCTAGCGGGAGCGGGGAGACCCAGTACTTC,CASSHSSGSGETQYF
TRBJ2-7,TRBV19,NA,NA,TGTGCCAGTAGTCCGTACCTCGGGGAGCAGTACTTC,CASSPYLGEQYF
TRBJ1-2,TRBV15,NA,NA,TGTGCCACCAGCCCCCGGCTCGACAGGTACTATGGCTACACCTTC,CATSPRLDRYYGYTF
TRBJ1-2,TRBV5-4,NA,NA,TGTGCCAGCAGCTTGGTTCCAGGCCTTTCCTATGGCTACACCTTC,CASSLVPGLSYGYTF
TRBJ2-3,TRBV11-2,NA,TRBD2,TGTGCCAGCAGCTTAAAGCAAGCGGGAGGGCCGGGCACAGATACGCAGTATTTT,CASSLKQAGGPGTDTQYF
TRBJ2-2,TRBV5-1,NA,TRBD1,TGCGCCAGCGGACAGGGCCGCACCGGGGAGCTGTTTTTT,CASGQGRTGELFF
TRBJ2-2,TRBV11-3,once,TRBD1,TGTGCCAGCAGCCTCGACAGGGAGTCCGGGGAGCTGTTTTTT,CASSLDRESGELFF
TRBJ1-5,TRBV7-2,once,TRBD1,TGTGCCAGCAGCTACCAATTACAGGGGGCGCTTCCTCAGCCCCAGCATTTT,CASSYQLQGALPQPQHF
TRBJ2-3,TRBV3-1/TRBV3-2,NA,NA,TGTGCCAGCAGTCTCGACTTACACACTATCTGGGCGGGAAGCACAGATACGCAGTATTTT,CASSLDLHTIWAGSTDTQYF
TRBJ2-3,TRBV30,NA,NA,TGTGCCTGGAGTTTGCAGCGGGCCCGGGCTTGGACAGATACGCAGTATTTT,CAWSLQRARAWTDTQYF
TRBJ2-5,TRBV27,NA,TRBD2,TGTGCCAGCAGTTTTGGCGGGAGGGCCGCGACCCAGTACTTC,CASSFGGRAATQYF
TRBJ2-7,TRBV7-2,NA,NA,TGTGCCAGCAGCTTGACTAGACTGGGCGACGAGCAGTACTTC,CASSLTRLGDEQYF
TRBJ1-3,TRBV2,NA,TRBD1,TGTGCCAGCAGTAACAGGGGTGGAAACACCATATATTTT,CASSNRGGNTIYF
TRBJ1-1,TRBV19,NA,TRBD1,TGTGCCAGTCGACAGGGGGGAACGGCTGAAGCTTTCTTT,CASRQGGTAEAFF
TRBJ1-6,TRBV9,NA,NA,TGTGCCAGCAGCGTAGAACAGGGCTATAATTCACCCCTCCACTTT,CASSVEQGYNSPLHF
TRBJ2-3,TRBV28,NA,NA,TGTGCCAGCAGTTTAAGTGGAGGGGGCGCCGGCACAGATACGCAGTATTTT,CASSLSGGGAGTDTQYF
TRBJ1-2,TRBV30,NA,TRBD1,TGTGCCTTAAAGCGGGACAGGGGCTATGGCTACACCTTC,CALKRDRGYGYTF
TRBJ2-7,TRBV30,NA,TRBD2,TGTGCCTGGAGGGCGGGGAGGGCTTACGAGCAGTACTTC,CAWRAGRAYEQYF
TRBJ2-2,TRBV19,NA,TRBD2,TGTGCCAGTAGTATTCCCCGGTACGGGGGGAGCACCGGGGAGCTGTTTTTT,CASSIPRYGGSTGELFF
TRBJ1-4,TRBV4-1,once,TRBD1,TGCGCCAGCAGCCAATCCGGGACAGCTGGGACTGGTAATGAAAAACTGTTTTTT,CASSQSGTAGTGNEKLFF